This T cell receptor (beta chain) was identified during a study of T cell responses to AZD1222 COVID-19 vaccine (dated by TCRdb to the early 2020s). Some background on the complete study: TCR sequencing covered about 230 trial participants: 207 given two doses of AZD1222 and approximately 25 given two doses of MenACWY control vaccine. Trial participants were enrolled by age into subgroups of 18-55, 56-69 and 70-plus years, and about 150, 27 and 61 TCR-sequenced participants, respectively, were included in these subgroups. Results the study describes overall, beyond this receptor: CD4 TCRs associated with the vaccine covered the entire spike protein, and the dominant responses were in regions 160-218 and 743-854. Conclusions about previously exposed vaccinees are limited, since just six or seven AZD1222 recipients were seropositive for SARS-CoV-2 at baseline. After two AZD1222 doses, both the breadth and the depth of spike-specific TCRs were significantly higher than at day 0 and than in MenACWY recipients. Reportedly, almost half of the unique spike-specific TCRs recognized epitopes lying outside the regions that are mutated in the B.1.351 and B.1.1.7 variants. Because no samples from the day 14 peak response were available, repertoires could be characterized only after the peak T cell response. Participants were mostly white British and included more females than males, and it was suggested by the authors that clonal diversity may have been underestimated. In the small 56-69-year group, the increase in depth fell short of significance, most likely because of low power.

The CDR3 regions of human TCRbeta chains were subjected to immunosequencing. As for the original processing: Repertoire TCRs were checked for matches against a reference library of SARS-CoV-2-specific TCRs that had been generated using the MIRA antigen-specificity platform. Breadth meant the fraction of unique TCRs that were SARS-CoV-2-associated, whereas depth meant the fraction of total T cells that were SARS-CoV-2-associated. Using the MIRA data, each spike-specific TCR was mapped to the spike region that the TCR reacts to and placed in a CD4 or CD8 class. Log10-transformed breadth and depth values were compared by one-way ANOVA with Sidak's multiple comparisons tests. TCRdb obtained this table from immuneACCESS and retained in-frame rearrangements with V and J assigned. These tables miss some clones; where compared with another copy, unresolved V genes account for less than half of the shortfall, and the remainder is unexplained. V, J and clone size are taken as reported in that table, and D and trimming were inferred from the DNA itself. This sample comprises 130,000 to 150,000 clones, approximately 91% of them detected only once. Clones ranked in the top ten supply 5% to 6.5% of the sample.

Of note for this clone: The antigen it recognizes is unknown. Base qualities were left out, and no much larger clone turns up one base away.

The sample's time point, from its label and the paper: about 28 days (+/-7) after the second vaccine dose. Read against the paper, the sample's treatment or condition label means: meningococcal conjugate vaccine given as trial control. Vaccinee samples came from UK trials COV001 and COV002, including a single-blind randomized controlled phase 2/3 trial of AZD1222 (ChAdOx1 nCoV-19) in healthy adults. For TCRbeta chain sequencing, PBMC samples from trial participants were taken at day 0 and at day 28 after the second dose. V is cut by 8 bases and J by 5 bases, and the space between the germline ends is 9 bases. The CDR3 has 12 amino acids, counting the end cysteine and phenylalanine. Of the read, only the CDR3 DNA is kept; its 36 bases are in frame from base 1. In the germline V gene, CDR1 corresponds to SGHTA and CDR2 to FQGNSA.

The sequencing here drew on peripheral blood, taken 28 days after the second dose of the MenACWY control vaccine. This sequence originates from an adult who received the MenACWY meningococcal vaccine as a control. In this chain, TRBV7-2 is recombined with TRBJ2-2; the D gene assignment is ambiguous. The DNA is TGTGCCAGCCAGGAATATACCGGGGAGCTGTTTTTT. This codes for CASQEYTGELFF. With the rest looked up from the reference TRBV7-2 and TRBJ2-2 genes rather than sequenced, the full variable domain is GAGVSQSPSNKVTEKGKDVELRCDPISGHTALYWYRQSLGQGLEFLIYFQGNSAPDKSGLPSDRFSAERTGGSVSTLTIQRTQQEDSAVYLCASQEYTGELFFGEGSRLTVL.